Listed here are 9 T cell receptor beta chains from one sample, sequenced in a study of cytomegalovirus exposure and HLA in healthy donors. The PCR used 60 Vbeta and 13 Jbeta primers. Some clones are missing from TCRdb's copy, which holds only in-frame ones; the method was immunoSEQ multiplex PCR. This sample carries roughly 100,000 clones, over 60% of them seen once, and the ten largest clones take approximately 8%. Sequencing input: PBMCs. These receptors all stem from a female donor in good health and CMV-seronegative.

The V gene is TRBV15, the J gene TRBJ2-7; D may be TRBD1 (6 bases). Trimming took 3 bases from V and 0 from J, leaving 18 bases between them. Germline CDR1 is LNHNV and CDR2 is YYDKDF (reference sequence). The CDR3 totals 17 residues. CDR3 loop: CATSSPPGQPHSYEQYF. The CDR3 coding sequence is TGTGCCACCAGCAGCCCACCGGGACAACCACACTCCTACGAGCAGTACTTC.

The sample holds one count of this clone. The chain has TRBV30 and TRBJ1-3; D is uncertain. Trimming removed 6 bases at V and 1 base at J, with 10 bases between. CDR3 length: 13 amino acids. Looked up from germline, CDR1 is GTSNPN and CDR2 is SVGIG (reference sequence). The CDR3: CACTRVSGNTIYF. CDR3 in DNA: TGTGCCTGCACCCGCGTATCTGGAAACACCATATATTTT.

The chain recombines TRBV28 with TRBJ2-3; TRBD2 might be the D (6 bases). The CDR3 extends over 15 amino acids. Germline V lookup: CDR1 MDHEN, CDR2 SYDVKM. V was pared by 5 bases and J by 3 bases, with 15 bases between. This chain's CDR3 is CASSLLGSGTDTQYF. CDR3 bases: TGTGCCAGCAGTCTACTCGGGAGCGGGACAGATACGCAGTATTTT.

V usage is TRBV5-1 and J usage is TRBJ1-2; 7 positions match TRBD1. The CDR3 consists of 14 residues. J gave up 5 bases and V 2 bases, and 6 bases lay outside the gene matches. In germline, CDR1 is SGHRS, CDR2 YFSETQ. The CDR3 here is CASSFSGTAYGYTF. The CDR3, as DNA: TGCGCCAGCAGCTTTTCCGGGACAGCGTATGGCTACACCTTC.

A single count supports this clone. This chain joins TRBV28 and TRBJ2-1; D possibly corresponds to TRBD1 (6 bases). Germline CDR1 MDHEN, CDR2 SYDVKM. With 3 bases removed from V and 4 bases from J, the gap between germline ends came to 13 bases. This CDR3 contains 15 residues. The CDR3 sequence is CASSFDRTVYNEQFF. CDR3 DNA: TGTGCCAGCAGTTTTGATAGGACAGTGTACAATGAGCAGTTCTTC.

V is TRBV5-6 and J is TRBJ2-1, with TRBD1 matching 9 bases. Germline V gene lookup returns CDR1 SGHDT and CDR2 YYEEEE. This CDR3 contains 16 residues. The V gene end was trimmed by 1 base and the J gene end by 5 bases; junction bases not matched to a gene: 7. The CDR3 reads CASSLLGTGLHNEQFF. The CDR3 bases are TGTGCCAGCAGCTTGCTCGGGACAGGGCTTCACAATGAGCAGTTCTTC.

The chain combines TRBV19 with TRBJ2-5, with D maybe TRBD1 (6 bases). Germline CDR1 is LNHDA and CDR2 is SQIVND (reference sequence). V shed 1 base and J shed 11 bases, with 11 bases lying between them. The CDR3 has 12 residues. The CDR3: CASSIGQVQQYF. The CDR3 bases are TGTGCCAGTAGTATAGGACAGGTACAGCAGTACTTC. The variable domain in full, with the rest retrieved from reference TRBV19 and TRBJ2-5, is DGGITQSPKYLFRKEGQNVTLSCEQNLNHDAMYWYRQDPGQGLRLIYYSQIVNDFQKGDIAEGYSVSREKKESFPLTVTSAQKNPTAFYLCASSIGQVQQYFGPGTRLLVL.

This clone was observed a handful of times. J is TRBJ2-5 and V is TRBV7-2; maybe TRBD1 (6 bases). Germline V gene sequence: CDR1 SGHTA, CDR2 FQGNSA. This CDR3 comprises 16 residues. With 4 bases removed from V and 0 bases from J, the gap between germline ends came to 15 bases. This CDR3 reads CASSSPSDRNQETQYF. In DNA, the CDR3 is TGTGCCAGCAGCTCGCCTTCCGACAGGAACCAAGAGACCCAGTACTTC.

V is TRBV29-1 and J is TRBJ1-2; a possible D gene is TRBD1 (6 bases). Germline V gene data show CDR1 as SQVTM and CDR2 as ANQGSEA. Trimming removed 4 bases at V and 3 bases at J, with 12 bases between. The CDR3 has 13 residues. CDR3 coding DNA: TGCAGCGTTGCTACAGGGATTGACTATGGCTACACCTTC. This translates into CSVATGIDYGYTF.